This T cell receptor (beta chain) was recovered during a study of T-cell memory formation after mild COVID-19. This clonotype was recorded a few times. What it binds is unknown. The length of the CDR3 is 14 residues. V was shortened by 1 base and J by 4 bases, with 11 bases between the two germline ends. CDR1 and CDR2 from the germline V gene are DFQATT and SNEGSKA (reference sequence). Whole-study findings and limits: Clones which contracted sat mainly in CM and EM if CD4+, and in EMRA if CD8+.

In TCRdb, the 5' RACE reads were re-called with MiXCR into one record per CDR3 protein. The sample has 340,000 or so distinct CDR3 sequences, 10% to 15% seen once. The sequencing input was PBMCs or a T cell subset sorted from them (not recorded which). The sequence was obtained from a man younger than 35 who had mild COVID-19 (a few samples of this study predate the infection). Cell type and time point are not known. The chain employs TRBV20-1 and TRBJ2-4; D remains unclear. In DNA, the CDR3 is TGCAGTGCTAGAGCCCGTTTGCTGAAAAACATTCAGTACTTC. Encoded protein: CSARARLLKNIQYF.